These 9 T cell receptor beta chains share one sample of origin, sequenced in a study of T-cell memory formation after mild COVID-19. Using its own MiXCR run on the 5' RACE reads, TCRdb lists one record per CDR3 protein. The repertoire holds about 430,000 distinct CDR3 sequences, with more than 20% as singletons. Sequenced input: PBMCs or a T cell subset sorted from them (not recorded which). Receptors originate from an adult woman who had mild COVID-19 (a few samples of this study predate the infection). Cell type and time point are not known.

The chain couples TRBV6-5 to TRBJ1-2; 8 bases map to TRBD1. The germline V gene has CDR1 MNHEY and CDR2 SVGAGI. V shed 4 bases and J 3 bases; nucleotides not matched to a gene: 4. The CDR3 runs to 14 residues. The CDR3 DNA follows: TGTGCCAGCAGTTCGGACAGGGCCGACTATGGCTACACCTTC. Its protein product is CASSSDRADYGYTF.

This clonotype was observed many times. The chain links TRBV7-6 to TRBJ1-3, with D perhaps matching TRBD1 (6 bases). Germline V gene sequence: CDR1 SGHVS, CDR2 FNYEAQ. The CDR3 sequence is 17 residues long. With 3 bases removed from V and 0 bases from J, the gap between germline ends came to 15 bases. The CDR3 DNA follows: TGTGCCAGCAGCTTTCTGGACGGGGACAACTCTGGAAACACCATATATTTT. Amino acid sequence: CASSFLDGDNSGNTIYF. Based on the CDR3 plus reference TRBV7-6 and TRBJ1-3, the full variable domain is GAGVSQSPRYKVTKRGQDVALRCDPISGHVSLYWYRQALGQGPEFLTYFNYEAQQDKSGLPNDRFSAERPEGSISTLTIQRTEQRDSAMYRCASSFLDGDNSGNTIYFGEGSWLTVV.

The chain combines TRBV24-1 with TRBJ1-2; no clear D gene. CDR3 length: 13 residues. Trimming shortened V by 3 bases and J by 6 bases, and 10 bases separated the two germline ends. Per the germline V gene, CDR1 is KGHDR and CDR2 is SFDVKD. This chain's CDR3 is CATSDGVVHGYTF. The CDR3, as DNA: TGTGCCACCAGTGATGGGGTTGTGCATGGCTACACCTTC.

In this sample, this clonotype turned up a few times. The chain carries TRBV6-1 and TRBJ1-5; no clear D gene. CDR3 length: 15 residues. The V end was cut by 6 bases, the J end by 4 bases, with 16 bases between. CDR1 is MNHNS, CDR2 SASEGT, per germline. CDR3 sequence (DNA): TGTGCCAGCAGCAAAACAGCAGGAGGGAATCAGCCCCAGCATTTT. Protein product: CASSKTAGGNQPQHF.

This clonotype was detected a few times. The chain uses TRBV7-2 and TRBJ2-3; D remains ambiguous. CDR1 is SGHTA, CDR2 FQGNSA, per germline. This CDR3 region has 16 residues. Trimming removed 5 bases from V and 2 bases from J, with 17 bases in between. The CDR3 is CASSAGRATFTDTQYF. Written as DNA, the CDR3 is TGTGCCAGCAGCGCCGGTAGGGCTACTTTCACAGATACGCAGTATTTT.

As DNA, the CDR3 is TGTGCCAGCAGTTTTTGGCAAAGGGGATTAGCCAAAAACATTCAGTACTTC. Encoded protein: CASSFWQRGLAKNIQYF. The chain combines TRBV27 with TRBJ2-4; D is possibly TRBD1 (5 bases). The germline V and J ends were trimmed by 3 bases and 0 bases, with 15 bases remaining between them. Germline V CDR1 and CDR2: MNHEY, SMNVEV (reference sequence). The CDR3 sequence is 17 residues long.

The chain uses TRBV6-2 or TRBV6-3 and TRBJ1-2; D not certain. This CDR3 region has 11 residues. Germline CDR1 reads MNHEY; CDR2 reads SVGEGT. Deletions cut 2 bases from V and 7 bases from J, with 5 bases between. The CDR3, as DNA: TGTGCCAGCAGTTACGCCGGTGGCTACACCTTC. This translates into CASSYAGGYTF.

The chain recombines TRBV6-6 with TRBJ2-7; a possible D gene is TRBD1 (5 bases). CDR1 MNHNY and CDR2 SVGAGI come from the germline V gene (reference sequence). The CDR3 totals 15 residues. Trimming shortened V by 5 bases and J by 2 bases, and 16 bases separated the two germline ends. CDR3 in amino acids: CASSTVWAGTYEQYF. In nucleotides, the CDR3 is TGTGCCAGCAGTACCGTCTGGGCAGGGACCTACGAGCAGTACTTC.

The genes are TRBV2 and TRBJ2-3, with D possibly matching TRBD2 (5 bases). V shed 6 bases and J shed 5 bases, with 15 bases lying between them. This CDR3 is built from 14 residues. Germline lookup yields CDR1 SNHLY and CDR2 FYNNEI. CDR3 in amino acids: CASRWTPTGDTQYF. Written as DNA, the CDR3 is TGTGCCAGCAGGTGGACTCCAACGGGAGATACGCAGTATTTT.